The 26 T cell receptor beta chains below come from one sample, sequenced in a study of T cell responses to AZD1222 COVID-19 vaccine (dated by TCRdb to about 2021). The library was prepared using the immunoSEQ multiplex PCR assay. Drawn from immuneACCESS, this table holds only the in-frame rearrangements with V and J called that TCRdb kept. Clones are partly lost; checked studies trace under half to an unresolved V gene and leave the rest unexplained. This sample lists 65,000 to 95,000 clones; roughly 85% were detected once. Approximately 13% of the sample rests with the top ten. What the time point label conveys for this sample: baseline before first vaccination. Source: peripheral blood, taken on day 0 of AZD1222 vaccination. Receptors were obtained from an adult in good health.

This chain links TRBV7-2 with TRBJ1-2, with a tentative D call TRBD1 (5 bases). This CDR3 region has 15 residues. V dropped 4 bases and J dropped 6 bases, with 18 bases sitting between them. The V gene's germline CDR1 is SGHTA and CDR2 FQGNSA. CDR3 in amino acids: CASSSRRAGPDGYTF. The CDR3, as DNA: TGTGCCAGCAGCTCACGCCGTGCAGGGCCCGATGGCTACACCTTC.

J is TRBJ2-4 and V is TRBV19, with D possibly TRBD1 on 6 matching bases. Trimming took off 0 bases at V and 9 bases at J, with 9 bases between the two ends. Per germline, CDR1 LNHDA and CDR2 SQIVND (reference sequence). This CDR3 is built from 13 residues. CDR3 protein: CASSIDRGGIQYF. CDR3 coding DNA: TGTGCCAGTAGTATAGATCGAGGGGGCATTCAGTACTTC.

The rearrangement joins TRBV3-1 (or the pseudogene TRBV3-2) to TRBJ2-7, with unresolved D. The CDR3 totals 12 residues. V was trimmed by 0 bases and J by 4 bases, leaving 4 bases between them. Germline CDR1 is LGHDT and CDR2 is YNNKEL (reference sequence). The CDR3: CASSQDLYEQYF. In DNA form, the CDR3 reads TGTGCCAGCAGCCAAGATCTATACGAGCAGTACTTC.

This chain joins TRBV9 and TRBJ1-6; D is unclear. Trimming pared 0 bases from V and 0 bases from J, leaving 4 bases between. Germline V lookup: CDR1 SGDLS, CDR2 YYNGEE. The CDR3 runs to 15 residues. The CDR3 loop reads CASSVGSSYNSPLHF. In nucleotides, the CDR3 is TGTGCCAGCAGCGTAGGGAGCTCCTATAATTCACCCCTCCACTTT.

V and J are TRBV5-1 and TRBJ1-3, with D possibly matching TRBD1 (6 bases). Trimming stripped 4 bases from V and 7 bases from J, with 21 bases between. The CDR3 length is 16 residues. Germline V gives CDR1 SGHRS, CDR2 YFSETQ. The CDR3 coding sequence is TGCGCCAGCAGCCCCAACCTGGGGGCTTCGCGTAACACCATATATTTT. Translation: CASSPNLGASRNTIYF.

Here the CDR3 reads CASSYSRYLKADQYF. CDR3 DNA: TGTGCCAGCAGTTACTCGAGGTACTTGAAGGCGGACCAGTACTTC. The rearrangement links TRBV6-2 or TRBV6-3 to TRBJ2-5; D uncertain. V lost 0 bases and J 10 bases, leaving 18 bases between the germline ends. CDR1 is MNHEY, CDR2 SVGEGT, per germline. The CDR3 covers 15 residues.

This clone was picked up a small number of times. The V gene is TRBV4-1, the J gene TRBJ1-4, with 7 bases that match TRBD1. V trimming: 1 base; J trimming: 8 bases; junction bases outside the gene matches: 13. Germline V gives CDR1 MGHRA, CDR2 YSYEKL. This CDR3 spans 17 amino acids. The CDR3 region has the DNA TGCGCCAGCAGCCAAGGGGGCAGGGGGATGGGCTCCGAAAAACTGTTTTTT. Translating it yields CASSQGGRGMGSEKLFF.

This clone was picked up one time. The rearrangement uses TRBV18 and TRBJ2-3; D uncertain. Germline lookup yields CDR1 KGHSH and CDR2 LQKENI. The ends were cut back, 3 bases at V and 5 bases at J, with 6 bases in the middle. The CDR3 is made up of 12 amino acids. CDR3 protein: CASSPAGDTQYF. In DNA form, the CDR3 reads TGTGCCAGCTCACCGGCCGGAGATACGCAGTATTTT.

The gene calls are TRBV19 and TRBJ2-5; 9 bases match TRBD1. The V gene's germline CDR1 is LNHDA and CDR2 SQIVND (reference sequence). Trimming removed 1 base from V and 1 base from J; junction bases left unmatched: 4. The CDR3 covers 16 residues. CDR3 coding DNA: TGTGCCAGTAGTATAGGGGGACAGGGTTTCCAAGAGACCCAGTACTTC. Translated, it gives CASSIGGQGFQETQYF. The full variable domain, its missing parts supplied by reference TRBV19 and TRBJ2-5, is DGGITQSPKYLFRKEGQNVTLSCEQNLNHDAMYWYRQDPGQGLRLIYYSQIVNDFQKGDIAEGYSVSREKKESFPLTVTSAQKNPTAFYLCASSIGGQGFQETQYFGPGTRLLVL.

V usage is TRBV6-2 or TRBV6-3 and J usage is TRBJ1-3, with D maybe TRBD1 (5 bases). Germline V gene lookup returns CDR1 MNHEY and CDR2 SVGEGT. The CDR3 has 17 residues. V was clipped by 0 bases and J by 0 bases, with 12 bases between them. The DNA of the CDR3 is TGTGCCAGCAGTTACTCCCCGGGACGGGACTCTGGAAACACCATATATTTT. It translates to CASSYSPGRDSGNTIYF.

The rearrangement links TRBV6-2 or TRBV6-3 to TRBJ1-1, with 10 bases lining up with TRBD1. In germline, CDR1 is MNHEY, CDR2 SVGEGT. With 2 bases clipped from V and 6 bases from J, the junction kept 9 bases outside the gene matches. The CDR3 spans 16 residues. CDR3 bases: TGTGCCAGCAGTTACCCTCTAGGACAGGGGGACGCTGAAGCTTTCTTT. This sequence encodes CASSYPLGQGDAEAFF.

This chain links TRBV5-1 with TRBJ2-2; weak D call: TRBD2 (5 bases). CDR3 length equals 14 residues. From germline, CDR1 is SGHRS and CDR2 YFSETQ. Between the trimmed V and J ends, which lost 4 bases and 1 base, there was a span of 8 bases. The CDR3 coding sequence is TGCGCCAGCAGCGCTGAGGGGAACACCGGGGAGCTGTTTTTT. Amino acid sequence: CASSAEGNTGELFF.

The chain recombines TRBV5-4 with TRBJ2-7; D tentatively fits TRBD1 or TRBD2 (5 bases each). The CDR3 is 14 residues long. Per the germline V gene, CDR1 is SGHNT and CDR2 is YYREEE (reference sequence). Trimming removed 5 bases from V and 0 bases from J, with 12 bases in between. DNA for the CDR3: TGTGCCAGCAGTCCACAGGACTCCTCCTACGAGCAGTACTTC. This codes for CASSPQDSSYEQYF. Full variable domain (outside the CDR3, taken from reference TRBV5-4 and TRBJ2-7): ETGVTQSPTHLIKTRGQQVTLRCSSQSGHNTVSWYQQALGQGPQFIFQYYREEENGRGNFPPRFSGLQFPNYSSELNVNALELDDSALYLCASSPQDSSYEQYFGPGTRLTVT.

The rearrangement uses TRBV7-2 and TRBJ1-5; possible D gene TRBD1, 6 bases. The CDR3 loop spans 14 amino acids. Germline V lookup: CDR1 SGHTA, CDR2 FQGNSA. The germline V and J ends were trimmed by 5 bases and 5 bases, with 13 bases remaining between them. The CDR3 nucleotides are TGTGCCAGCAGCAAGACAGGCAACTATCAGCCCCAGCATTTT. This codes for CASSKTGNYQPQHF.

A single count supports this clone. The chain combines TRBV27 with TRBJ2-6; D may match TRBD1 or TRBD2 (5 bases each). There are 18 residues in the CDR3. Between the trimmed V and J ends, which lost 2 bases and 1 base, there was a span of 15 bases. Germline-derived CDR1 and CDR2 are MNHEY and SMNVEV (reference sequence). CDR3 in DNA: TGTGCCAGCAGTTTAACGGGACGGATCTTTTCTGGGGCCAACGTCCTGACTTTC. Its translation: CASSLTGRIFSGANVLTF.

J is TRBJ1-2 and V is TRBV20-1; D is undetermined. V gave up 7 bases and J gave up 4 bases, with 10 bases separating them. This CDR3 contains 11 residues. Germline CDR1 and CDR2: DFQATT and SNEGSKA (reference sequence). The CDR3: CSGRAGYGYTF. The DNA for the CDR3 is TGCAGTGGGAGGGCAGGCTATGGCTACACCTTC.

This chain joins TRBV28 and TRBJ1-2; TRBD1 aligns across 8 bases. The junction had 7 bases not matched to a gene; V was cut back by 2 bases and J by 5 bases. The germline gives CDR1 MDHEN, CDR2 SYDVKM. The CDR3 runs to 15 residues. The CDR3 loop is CASSLLDRGGYGYTF. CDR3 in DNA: TGTGCCAGCAGTTTACTAGACAGGGGAGGATATGGCTACACCTTC.

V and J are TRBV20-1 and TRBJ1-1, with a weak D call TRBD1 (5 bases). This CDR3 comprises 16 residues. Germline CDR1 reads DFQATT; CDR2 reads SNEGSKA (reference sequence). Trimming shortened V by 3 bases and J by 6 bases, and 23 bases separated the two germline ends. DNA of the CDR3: TGCAGTGCTAGTTTGGGGGGTGCGGGTCCTGCCGCTGAAGCTTTCTTT. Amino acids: CSASLGGAGPAAEAFF.

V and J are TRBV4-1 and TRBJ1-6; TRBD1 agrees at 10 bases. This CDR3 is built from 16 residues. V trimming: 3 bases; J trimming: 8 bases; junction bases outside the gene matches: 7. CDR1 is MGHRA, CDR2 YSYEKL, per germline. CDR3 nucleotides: TGCGCCAGCAGCCAGGTCCCGGGACAGGGGTATTCACCCCTCCACTTT. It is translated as CASSQVPGQGYSPLHF.

The DNA of the CDR3 is TGTGCCAGCAGTGAGTGGGGCAATGAGCAGTTCTTC. Translation gives CASSEWGNEQFF. The chain joins TRBV2 to TRBJ2-1; no clear D. Per the germline V gene, CDR1 is SNHLY and CDR2 is FYNNEI. This CDR3 region has 12 residues. The ends were cut back, 3 bases at V and 6 bases at J, with 6 bases in the middle.

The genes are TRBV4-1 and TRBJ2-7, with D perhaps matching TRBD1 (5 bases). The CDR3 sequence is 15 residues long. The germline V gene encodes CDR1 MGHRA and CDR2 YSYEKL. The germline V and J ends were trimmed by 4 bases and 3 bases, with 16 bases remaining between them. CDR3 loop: CASSPSRQGGYEQYF. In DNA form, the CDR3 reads TGCGCCAGCAGCCCGTCGAGGCAGGGTGGCTACGAGCAGTACTTC.

CDR3 DNA: TGTGCCAGCAGTGAAGCGCGAGGGGCCTCCAATCAGCCCCAGCATTTT. It specifies CASSEARGASNQPQHF. The chain uses TRBV2 and TRBJ1-5; a possible D gene is TRBD1 (5 bases). V was trimmed by 0 bases and J by 3 bases, leaving 12 bases between them. Looked up from germline, CDR1 is SNHLY and CDR2 is FYNNEI. This CDR3 contains 16 residues.

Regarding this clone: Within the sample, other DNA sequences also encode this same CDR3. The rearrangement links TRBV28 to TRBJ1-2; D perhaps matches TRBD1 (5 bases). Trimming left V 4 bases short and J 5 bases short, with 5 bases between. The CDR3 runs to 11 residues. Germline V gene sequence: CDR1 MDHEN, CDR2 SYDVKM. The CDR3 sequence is CASSSGYGYTF. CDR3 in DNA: TGTGCCAGCAGTTCAGGGTATGGCTACACCTTC.

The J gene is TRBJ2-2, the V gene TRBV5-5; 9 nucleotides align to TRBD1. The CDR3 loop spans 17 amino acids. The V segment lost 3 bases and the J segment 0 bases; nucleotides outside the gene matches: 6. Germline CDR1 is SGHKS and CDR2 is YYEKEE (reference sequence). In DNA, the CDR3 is TGTGCCAGCAGCTCGCCGACAGGGGGATCGAACACCGGGGAGCTGTTTTTT. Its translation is CASSSPTGGSNTGELFF.

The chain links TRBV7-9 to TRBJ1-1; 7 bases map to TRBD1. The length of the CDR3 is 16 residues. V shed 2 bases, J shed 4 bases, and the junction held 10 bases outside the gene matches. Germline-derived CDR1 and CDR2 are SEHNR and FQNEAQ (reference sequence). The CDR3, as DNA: TGTGCCAGCAGCTTATCAGGAGGGGGCGGACCCACTGAAGCTTTCTTT. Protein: CASSLSGGGGPTEAFF.

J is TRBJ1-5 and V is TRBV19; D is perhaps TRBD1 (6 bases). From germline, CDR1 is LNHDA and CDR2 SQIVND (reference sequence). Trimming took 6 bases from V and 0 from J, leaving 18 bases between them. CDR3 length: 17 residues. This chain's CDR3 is CASSAGTSSYSNQPQHF. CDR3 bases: TGTGCCAGTAGCGCCGGGACAAGCTCATATAGCAATCAGCCCCAGCATTTT.